This T cell receptor (beta chain) originates from a study of early T cells in non-severe SARS-CoV-2 infection. Individually, cDNA molecules had unique molecular identifiers attached to them. TCRdb redid the calling of the 5' RACE reads with MiXCR, one entry per CDR3 protein. The sample includes about 35,000 distinct CDR3 sequences, over 5% of them seen just once. This clonotype was counted ten times or more. The TCR was taken from an adult who was a healthcare worker with PCR-confirmed SARS-CoV-2 infection or an uninfected control (not recorded which). The sample was whole blood.

DNA for the CDR3: TGTGCCATCAGTGAGTCACAGGGGGCCGCCTACGAGCAGTACTTC. Translation gives CAISESQGAAYEQYF. The chain carries TRBV10-3 and TRBJ2-7; 9 bases are shared with TRBD1. Germline CDR1 reads ENHRY; CDR2 reads SYGVKD. With 0 bases clipped from V and 2 bases from J, the junction kept 2 bases outside the gene matches. This CDR3 spans 15 amino acids.